This T cell receptor (beta chain) emerged from a study of blood T cells in healthy people across ages. Study-level findings and limits: TCR beta diversity tracked closely with naive T cell percentage.

Primed by a sample-barcoded 5' primer and a J-beta primer mix, a second PCR proceeded for about 6 to 11 cycles. TCRdb independently ran MiXCR on the 5' RACE reads; one entry per CDR3 protein. The sample yields around 400,000 distinct CDR3 sequences, over 45% seen once. The CDR3 covers 15 residues. Germline V lookup: CDR1 GTSNPN, CDR2 SVGIG (reference sequence). Trimming pared 2 bases from V and 6 bases from J, leaving 17 bases between. About this clonotype itself: Its antigen is currently unknown.

The sample comprised blood. The receptor was derived from a man in his fifties or sixties in good health. This rearrangement joins TRBV30 to TRBJ2-1, with a possible D match to TRBD1 (5 bases). The CDR3 sequence: CAWSIGGYRTNEQFF. The CDR3 DNA reads TGTGCCTGGAGTATCGGTGGCTACAGGACCAATGAGCAGTTCTTC.